A selection of T cell receptor beta chains follows, all from one sample in a study of T-cell memory formation after mild COVID-19. In TCRdb, the 5' RACE reads were re-called with MiXCR into one record per CDR3 protein. This sample yields approximately 250,000 distinct CDR3 sequences, of which 16% are seen a single time; around 23% belongs to the top ten. The sequenced sample was PBMCs or a T cell subset sorted from them (not recorded which). These receptor sequences come from a man aged 18 to 29 who had mild COVID-19 (a few samples of this study predate the infection). Cell type and time point are not known. The conserved cysteine and the conserved F or W are not part of the CDR3 here. The D gene is left open where the match is weak.

v_call d_call cdr3_aa
TRBV7-8 . ASSLGAAFQAQY
TRBV7-9 . ASSLVRGTSTDTQY
TRBV3-1 . ASSGARRTEAF
TRBV7-9 TRBD2 ASMRGERYNEQF
TRBV7-2 . ASSLAGTSLQETQY
TRBV12-3/TRBV12-4 TRBD1 ASRPGTGDTGELF
TRBV5-1 . ASSLEPTSGEKLF
TRBV2 . ASMSRTGGGEQY
TRBV7-8 . ASSLGRTASYNEQF
TRBV6-2/TRBV6-3 . ASSRQEFSGANVLT
TRBV4-3 . ASSPLAALGEQY
TRBV5-1 . ASSLTPGHRGETQY
TRBV4-3 TRBD2 ASSQEVTSNIQY
TRBV5-1 . ASSLLQGNTEAF
TRBV20-1 . SARAMRGGNEQF
TRBV6-2/TRBV6-3 . ASSYGELGSYNEQF
TRBV2 . ASSERFSYNSPLH
TRBV6-4 . ASSERGSTDTQY
TRBV2 . ASRGDTYEQY
TRBV18 . ASSPPQNTEAF
TRBV9 . ASSVQSSGNTIY
TRBV14 TRBD1 ASSKQGASGNTIY
TRBV5-1 TRBD1 ASSTGTGSNQPQH
TRBV7-6 . ASSASASDAETQY
TRBV5-1 . ASSRGRDEKLF
TRBV10-3 . AISESIGQETQY
TRBV7-2 . ASSFFHEQF
TRBV6-6 TRBD1 ASRGTGRAGANVLT
TRBV20-1 . SVGGQEKLF
TRBV6-2/TRBV6-3 TRBD1 ASSDRGTDTQY
TRBV25-1 . ASSPRQETQY
TRBV12-3/TRBV12-4 . ASSKWTSGYT
TRBV9 . ASSVGLTSNYGYT
TRBV29-1 . SVQREAGKLF
TRBV7-2 . ASSSPTQETQY
TRBV9 . ASSVGTVRTGELF